This entry features one TCR beta chain sequence. This clonotype came up many times. The antigen it recognizes is unknown. Per-base quality was not reported, and no clone a single base away is much larger than it. The run used an Illumina Genome Analyzer IIx. TCRdb itself trimmed the public reads at Q25 with fastp, ran MiXCR and retained productive beta chains. Each entry merges the rows of one CDR3 protein and shows their most common DNA and genes. In this sample the table shows around 49,000 distinct CDR3 sequences, around 6.7% of which occur a single time. The ten largest account for 15% to 20% of the sample. From the germline V gene, CDR1 is SNHLY and CDR2 is FYNNEI. The CDR3, cysteine through phenylalanine, is 17 amino acids long. Just the 51-base CDR3 DNA is kept, in frame starting at base 1. Trimming takes 2 bases from V and 9 bases from J, and the germline ends sit 20 bases apart. This specimen comes from a study of patients with pleural tuberculosis (dated by TCRdb to the mid-2010s).

The receptor's source is a human donor with pleural tuberculosis. The rearrangement joined TRBV2 to TRBJ1-6; the D gene is possibly TRBD1, with 5 bases matching. The sequence in DNA is TGTGCCAGCAGTGAAAGCTTCACAGGTGCGTGGAGTTCACCCCTCCACTTT. Its translation is CASSESFTGAWSSPLHF. With the portions outside the CDR3 filled from the reference TRBV2 and TRBJ1-6 genes, the complete variable region becomes EPEVTQTPSHQVTQMGQEVILRCVPISNHLYFYWYRQILGQKVEFLVSFYNNEISEKSEIFDDQFSVERPDGSNFTLKIRSTKLEDSAMYFCASSESFTGAWSSPLHFGNGTRLTVT.